This record looks at one T cell receptor beta chain sequence and its context. These data belong to a study of blood T cell repertoires in COVID-19. Study overall: The cDNA or gDNA used as material had been derived from T cells, B-cell-depleted T cells, or PBMCs.

CDR1 and CDR2 from the germline V gene are SGHTA and FQGNSA. The CDR3 is 15 amino acids. Trimming shortened V by 2 bases and J by 4 bases, and 12 bases separated the two germline ends. Per the original data handling: Nucleated cell counts were estimated from reference gene primer amplification. Sequencing used immunoSEQ multiplex PCR; TCRdb keeps in-frame clones, though not all of them. Clone size and V and J calls were adopted from that table, with D and trimming inferred from the DNA. The repertoire holds tens of thousands of clones, with roughly 82% as singletons. The chain carries TRBV7-2 and TRBJ1-3; D might be TRBD1 (5 bases). Sample: peripheral blood. This clonotype was obtained from a human donor in a cohort sampled during active COVID-19. CDR3 DNA: TGTGCCAGCAGCTTACACAGGAAGATCGGAAACACCATATATTTT. This codes for CASSLHRKIGNTIYF.